The 17 T cell receptor beta chains given below trace back to one sample, sequenced in a study of blood T cells in healthy people across ages. A J-beta primer mix and a sample-barcoded 5' primer were used in a second PCR of roughly 7 to 12 cycles. TCRdb used MiXCR to reprocess the 5' RACE reads, holding one entry per CDR3 protein. The table shows about 1.4 million distinct CDR3 sequences, with 45% to 70% occurring only once. Sequenced sample: blood. Receptors originate from a man younger than 35 in good health.

This clonotype was found once. This sequence joins TRBV6-1 and TRBJ1-4; D may be TRBD1 (5 bases). The CDR3 runs 12 residues. The V gene lost 8 bases and the J gene lost 4 bases, with 8 bases spanning the gap. Germline loops: CDR1 MNHNS, CDR2 SASEGT. CDR3 sequence reads: CASRDVNEKLFF. CDR3 sequence (DNA): TGTGCCAGCCGGGACGTTAATGAAAAACTGTTTTTT.

This clonotype was detected once. The chain uses TRBV7-9 and TRBJ2-5; D is unclear. V lost 5 bases, J lost 5 bases, and 15 bases lay in between. The CDR3 is 14 amino acids. In germline, CDR1 is SEHNR, CDR2 FQNEAQ (reference sequence). CDR3 in amino acids: CASSPRAAGETQYF. In nucleotides, the CDR3 is TGTGCCAGCAGCCCGCGCGCGGCCGGGGAGACCCAGTACTTC.

This clonotype was observed a handful of times. The chain is built from TRBV7-2 and TRBJ1-1; perhaps TRBD1 as D (5 bases). This CDR3 comprises 14 residues. Looked up from germline, CDR1 is SGHTA and CDR2 is FQGNSA. V was clipped by 5 bases and J by 5 bases, with 15 bases between them. The CDR3 DNA follows: TGTGCCAGCAGCACAGGACATTTGGAAACTGAAGCTTTCTTT. As protein: CASSTGHLETEAFF. The full variable domain, with the rest looked up from reference TRBV7-2 and TRBJ1-1, is GAGVSQSPSNKVTEKGKDVELRCDPISGHTALYWYRQSLGQGLEFLIYFQGNSAPDKSGLPSDRFSAERTGGSVSTLTIQRTQQEDSAVYLCASSTGHLETEAFFGQGTRLTVV.

J is TRBJ2-3 and V is TRBV4-1; no definite D call. The V and J ends lost 1 base and 0 bases respectively, with 14 bases between them. In germline, CDR1 is MGHRA, CDR2 YSYEKL. The CDR3 is 17 amino acids. The DNA for the CDR3 is TGCGCCAGCAGCCAAGGAATGCTGGGAATAAGCACAGATACGCAGTATTTT. Its translation: CASSQGMLGISTDTQYF.

The gene calls are TRBV30 and TRBJ2-6, with 11 bases identical to TRBD1. This CDR3 spans 15 amino acids. Germline CDR1 reads GTSNPN; CDR2 reads SVGIG (reference sequence). The CDR3 sequence: CARDRGLSGANVLTF. CDR3 sequence (DNA): TGTGCGCGGGACAGGGGGTTGTCTGGGGCCAACGTCCTGACTTTC.

V is TRBV4-1 and J is TRBJ2-7, with D possibly TRBD1 on 5 matching bases. Germline values: CDR1 MGHRA, CDR2 YSYEKL. CDR3 length: 12 residues. Trimming cost V 3 bases and J 7 bases, with 10 bases left between them. The DNA for the CDR3 is TGCGCCAGCAGCCAGCTGCAGGGTGAGCAGTACTTC. Protein sequence: CASSQLQGEQYF.

CDR3 region: CAISGDRAGETQYF. CDR3 coding DNA: TGTGCCATCAGTGGGGACAGGGCAGGGGAGACCCAGTACTTC. V is TRBV10-3 and J is TRBJ2-4, with TRBD1 matching over 9 bases. The DNA end is more similar to TRBJ2-5, so the J call may be wrong. The length of the CDR3 is 14 residues. Germline V gene data show CDR1 as ENHRY and CDR2 as SYGVKD.

The rearrangement joins TRBV12-3 or TRBV12-4 to TRBJ1-5; TRBD1 might be the D (6 bases). V lost 5 bases and J 3 bases, leaving 11 bases between the germline ends. CDR3 length equals 14 residues. CDR3 sequence (DNA): TGTGCCAGCAGTGGCGGGACACTCAATCAGCCCCAGCATTTT. Translating gives CASSGGTLNQPQHF.

This sequence joins TRBV15 and TRBJ2-7; 10 bases align to TRBD2. The end of the DNA is better explained by TRBJ2-5, so the J call may be wrong. This CDR3 has 14 residues. Germline V gives CDR1 LNHNV, CDR2 YYDKDF (reference sequence). The DNA for the CDR3 is TGTGCCACCAGCGCTCTAGCGGGAGCAGAGACCCAGTACTTC. Its protein is CATSALAGAETQYF.

This chain uses TRBV20-1 with TRBJ2-7; the D gene is possibly TRBD1 (6 bases). Trimming removed 7 bases at V and 0 bases at J, with 16 bases between. Germline CDR1 and CDR2: DFQATT and SNEGSKA (reference sequence). CDR3 length: 14 amino acids. Here the CDR3 reads CSGTHRTDSYEQYF. Written as DNA, the CDR3 is TGCAGTGGAACCCACAGGACAGACTCCTACGAGCAGTACTTC.

The CDR3 nucleotides are TGTGCCAGCTCACCGAGCGGGGATTACAATGAGCAGTTCTTC. Translating gives CASSPSGDYNEQFF. The chain joins TRBV18 to TRBJ2-1; 7 bases match TRBD2. The CDR3 loop spans 14 amino acids. Trimming took 3 bases from V and 4 from J; bases not matched to a gene: 3. Germline V gene lookup returns CDR1 KGHSH and CDR2 LQKENI.

This clonotype came up a few times. The genes are TRBV29-1 and TRBJ2-7; tentatively, D is TRBD1 or TRBD2 (6 bases each). Trimming left V 5 bases short and J 2 bases short, with 13 bases between. The germline gives CDR1 SQVTM, CDR2 ANQGSEA. The CDR3 length is 13 residues. This CDR3 is CSVSLGGPYEQYF. The CDR3 bases are TGCAGCGTTTCTTTGGGGGGCCCCTACGAGCAGTACTTC.

This clonotype has a handful of counts. V gene TRBV12-3 or TRBV12-4 combines with J gene TRBJ2-1, with a weak D call TRBD1 (5 bases). V lost 2 bases to trimming and J lost 9 bases, with 14 bases between them. The CDR3 is made up of 14 amino acids. CDR3 protein: CASSLIGAASEQFF. The DNA for the CDR3 is TGTGCCAGCAGTTTAATAGGGGCAGCGAGTGAGCAGTTCTTC.

The chain uses TRBV25-1 and TRBJ2-1, with 9 bases matching TRBD1. The germline CDR1 and CDR2 sequences are MGHDK and SYGVNS. J gave up 4 bases and V 5 bases, and 6 bases lay outside the gene matches. The CDR3 is 15 amino acids. The CDR3 bases are TGTGCCAGCAGTCCCTCGGGACAGGGTTACAATGAGCAGTTCTTC. Residues: CASSPSGQGYNEQFF.

The table lists this clonotype with a few counts. The chain couples TRBV29-1 to TRBJ2-4; 7 bases fit TRBD1. The J call may be in error: the DNA end matches TRBJ2-7 better. Germline V gene data show CDR1 as SQVTM and CDR2 as ANQGSEA. The CDR3 totals 14 residues. The CDR3 region has the DNA TGCAGCTTACCTGACAGGGCGTCCCTCTACGAGCAGTACTTC. This encodes CSLPDRASLYEQYF.

The rearrangement links TRBV4-3 to TRBJ2-2; TRBD2 agrees at 10 bases. The CDR3 sequence is 18 residues long. Per germline, CDR1 LGHNA and CDR2 YSLEER. The J segment lost 5 bases and the V segment lost 3 bases, leaving 12 bases of the junction unmatched. The CDR3 is CASSQAMTSGRATGELFF. DNA for the CDR3: TGCGCCAGCAGCCAGGCCATGACTAGCGGGCGGGCTACCGGGGAGCTGTTTTTT.

This clonotype has a single count. CDR3 in amino acids: CASSSNRDFLAAFF. The CDR3 bases are TGTGCCAGCAGCTCAAACAGGGATTTTCTGGCTGCTTTCTTT. The rearrangement uses TRBV11-2 and TRBJ1-1; D may be TRBD1 (6 bases). The CDR3 covers 14 residues. The ends were cut back, 4 bases at V and 11 bases at J, with 20 bases in the middle. Germline CDR1 SGHAT, CDR2 FQNNGV.